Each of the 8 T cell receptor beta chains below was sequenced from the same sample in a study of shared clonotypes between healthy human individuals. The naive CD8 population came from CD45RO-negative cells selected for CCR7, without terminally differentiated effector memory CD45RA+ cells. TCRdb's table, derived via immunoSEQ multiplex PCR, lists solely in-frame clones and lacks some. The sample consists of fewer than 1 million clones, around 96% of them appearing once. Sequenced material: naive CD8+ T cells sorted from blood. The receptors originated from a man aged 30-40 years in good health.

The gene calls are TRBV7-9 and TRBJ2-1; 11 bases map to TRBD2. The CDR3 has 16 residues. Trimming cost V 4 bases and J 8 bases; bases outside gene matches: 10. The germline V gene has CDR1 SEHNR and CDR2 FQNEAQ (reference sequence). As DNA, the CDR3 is TGTGCCAGCAGCTATCCACTAGCGGGAGATAAAGATGAGCAGTTCTTC. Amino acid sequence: CASSYPLAGDKDEQFF.

CDR3 protein: CASSLVGAVNTEAFF. For the CDR3, the DNA is TGTGCCAGCAGCTTAGTCGGGGCAGTGAACACTGAAGCTTTCTTT. This sequence joins TRBV7-9 and TRBJ1-1, with a possible D match to TRBD1 (5 bases). This CDR3 has 15 amino acids. Germline assignment: CDR1 SEHNR and CDR2 FQNEAQ (reference sequence). Trimming took 1 base from V and 0 from J, leaving 9 bases between them.

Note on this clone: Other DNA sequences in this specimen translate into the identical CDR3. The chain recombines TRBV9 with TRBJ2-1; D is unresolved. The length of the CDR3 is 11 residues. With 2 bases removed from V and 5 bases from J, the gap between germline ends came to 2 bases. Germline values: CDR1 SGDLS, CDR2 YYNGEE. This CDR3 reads CASSVNNEQFF. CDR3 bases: TGTGCCAGCAGCGTGAACAATGAGCAGTTCTTC.

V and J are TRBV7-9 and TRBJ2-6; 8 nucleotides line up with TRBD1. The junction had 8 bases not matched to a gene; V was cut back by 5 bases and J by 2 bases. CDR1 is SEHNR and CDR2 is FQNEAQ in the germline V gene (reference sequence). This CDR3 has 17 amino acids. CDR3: CASSPRIRGPGANVLTF. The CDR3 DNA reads TGTGCCAGCAGCCCACGTATCAGGGGGCCTGGGGCCAACGTCCTGACTTTC.

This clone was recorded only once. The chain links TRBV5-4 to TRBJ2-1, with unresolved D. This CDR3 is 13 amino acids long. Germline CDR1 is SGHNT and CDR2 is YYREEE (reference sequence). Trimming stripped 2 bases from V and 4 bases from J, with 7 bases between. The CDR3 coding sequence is TGTGCCAGCAGCTTTGCTAGTTACAATGAGCAGTTCTTC. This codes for CASSFASYNEQFF. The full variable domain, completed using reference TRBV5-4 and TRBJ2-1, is ETGVTQSPTHLIKTRGQQVTLRCSSQSGHNTVSWYQQALGQGPQFIFQYYREEENGRGNFPPRFSGLQFPNYSSELNVNALELDDSALYLCASSFASYNEQFFGPGTRLTVL.

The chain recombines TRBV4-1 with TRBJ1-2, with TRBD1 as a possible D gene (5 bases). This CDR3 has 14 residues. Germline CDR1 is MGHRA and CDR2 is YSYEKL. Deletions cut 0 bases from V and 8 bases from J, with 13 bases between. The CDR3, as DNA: TGCGCCAGCAGCCAAGATGTCACAGGAGGAGGCTACACCTTC. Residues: CASSQDVTGGGYTF.

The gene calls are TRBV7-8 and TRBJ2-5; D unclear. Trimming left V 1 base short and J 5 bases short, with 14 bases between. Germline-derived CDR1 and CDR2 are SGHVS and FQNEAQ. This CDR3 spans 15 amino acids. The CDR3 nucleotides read TGTGCCAGCAGCTTAGGTACCCTCCTACCGGAGACCCAGTACTTC. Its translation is CASSLGTLLPETQYF.

CDR3 amino acids: CASSFGVAGGLSYEQYF. The CDR3 DNA follows: TGTGCCAGCAGCTTCGGGGTAGCGGGAGGACTCTCCTACGAGCAGTACTTC. V gene TRBV13 combines with J gene TRBJ2-7; 10 positions match TRBD2. Trimming cost V 3 bases and J 0 bases; bases outside gene matches: 8. Germline loops: CDR1 PRHDT, CDR2 FYEKMQ (reference sequence). The CDR3 has 17 residues.